This TCR beta chain was profiled in a study of immune evolution from preneoplasia to lung adenocarcinoma. Study-wide points: Top clone share appeared to fall from AAH through AIS, MIA, adenocarcinoma.

Concerning this clone: Its target is unknown.

Resections took place in Japan or China from about 2013 to 2018. Assay: immunoSEQ multiplex PCR; the TCRdb copy retains only in-frame clones and omits some. The table has approximately 3,000 clones, approximately 90% seen once; the top ten hold approximately 4%. After removal of 5 bases from V and 2 bases from J, the junction contained 3 bases not matched to a gene. This CDR3 has 13 amino acids. Germline loops: CDR1 MNHNS, CDR2 SASEGT. The chain is built from TRBV6-1 and TRBJ2-7, with 7 bases that match TRBD1. Material for sequencing was FFPE invasive lung adenocarcinoma tissue. The clonotype originates from a person aged 65 to 79 with invasive lung adenocarcinoma. The CDR3, as DNA: TGTGCCAGCAGTCTAGACAGGGCCTACGAGCAGTACTTC. This codes for CASSLDRAYEQYF.